This record covers a single TCR beta chain. The specificity of this receptor is unknown. No base quality values were provided; no much bigger clone lies one nucleotide off. This entry is derived from a study of CD8 T cells in Susac syndrome (dated by TCRdb to the late 2010s). Context from the whole study: Repertoire sequencing was used to test whether CD8+ T cell activation and differentiation in Susac syndrome was antigen driven. Clonality of the CD8+ T cell repertoire was compared between eleven to twelve healthy donors, approximately 14 Susac syndrome patients and around 16 multiple sclerosis patients.

Peripheral blood CD8+ and CD4+ T cells from healthy donors, Susac syndrome patients and multiple sclerosis patients were profiled by high-throughput TCR beta sequencing. The multiple sclerosis controls were treatment-naive patients who had stable or active relapsing-remitting disease and met the revised McDonald criteria. Bulk CD8+ and CD4+ T cells were purified by magnetic negative isolation, while CD8+ TEMRA cells were enriched using FACS. Blood was collected in EDTA tubes and processed within 24 hours, with PBMCs isolated through density gradient centrifugation. PBMCs destined for TCR sequencing were cryopreserved in liquid nitrogen and later thawed in a 37 °C water bath. A purity of at least 90% was achieved for sorted or isolated CD4+, CD8+ and CD8+ TEMRA cells. What the study reported, not specific to this receptor: The number of individuals in the TCR sequencing and HLA analysis was recognized as being relatively small.

RNA was extracted using the RNeasy kit, and roughly 0.5 to 1 microgram was reverse transcribed with random hexamers. The immunoSEQ multiplex PCR assay, covering 54 Vbeta and 13 Jbeta segments, was used to amplify TCR beta CDR3 regions. PCR amplification bias was corrected using a synthetic template baseline for primer optimization and computational correction. On the authors' methods: Reads were annotated to V, D and J genes per IMGT and analyzed with immunoSEQ Analyzer, keeping only productive sequences. To calculate clonality, Shannon entropy was normalized by log2 of the number of productive unique sequences and then subtracted from one. Public and private clones were assessed among the 100 most prevalent clones of each patient and control. Susac-specific clones were defined as absent from healthy and MS cohorts, 800 to 1,200 published viral clones and other ImmuneACCESS disease sequences. TCRdb ran its own pipeline on the public reads, namely fastp trimming at Q25 and MiXCR clone calling, and kept in-frame beta chains. Every entry covers one CDR3 protein and lists the most common genes and DNA from its rows. The V and J calls shown here were made by TCRdb, not taken from the authors' results. Counted in this sample were approximately 130,000 distinct CDR3 sequences; around nine tenths of them appeared once. The ten largest clones take up 0.24% of the sample.

The CDR1 and CDR2 encoded by the germline V gene (reference sequence) are MNHEY and SMNVEV. Unmatched junction bases come to 16, with V trimmed by 8 bases and J by 0 bases. The CDR3 measures 17 amino acids from cysteine to phenylalanine. Left in the record is the CDR3 DNA by itself, 51 bases read in frame from the first base. Material for sequencing was CD8+ T cells from PBMCs. The clonotype was recovered from a human donor with multiple sclerosis. This receptor chain uses TRBV27 and TRBJ2-7; TRBD2 agrees with 7 junctional bases. The nucleotide sequence is TGTGCCAGCCATTCTAGGGTAGGGACTACTAGCTCCTACGAGCAGTACTTC. This gives the protein CASHSRVGTTSSYEQYF.